Listed below are T cell receptor beta chains from one sample, sequenced in a study of blood T cell repertoires in COVID-19. Assay: immunoSEQ multiplex PCR; the TCRdb copy retains only in-frame clones and omits some. The table includes about 170,000 clones, around 85% detected once. Source material: peripheral blood. The receptors here all came from an older woman with COVID-19, enrolled during active disease. Each CDR3 is given with its conserved first and last residue. D genes are given only for firm matches. For some rows the clone size is stated as once, few or many, or as a class when expanded; others skip it.

NA TRBJ2-1 NA TRBV5-6 CASTPGLSSYNEQFF TGTGCCAGCACCCCGGGACTTAGCTCCTACAATGAGCAGTTCTTC
NA TRBJ2-7 TRBD1 TRBV6-5 CASSQQGKGEQYF TGTGCCAGCAGTCAACAGGGGAAAGGCGAGCAGTACTTC
NA TRBJ1-5 NA TRBV30 CACTPGTVGNQPQHF TGTGCCTGCACCCCGGGAACAGTAGGCAATCAGCCCCAGCATTTT
once TRBJ1-4 NA TRBV5-8 CASSLVGQGIEKLFF TGTGCCAGCAGCTTGGTTGGGCAGGGGATTGAAAAACTGTTTTTT
NA TRBJ2-3 NA TRBV4-3 CASSQGGQLLTDTQYF TGCGCCAGCAGCCAAGGCGGGCAGCTACTCACAGATACGCAGTATTTT
few TRBJ1-3 NA TRBV5-1 CASSLAPGAGNTIYF TGCGCCAGCAGCTTGGCGCCAGGTGCTGGAAACACCATATATTTT
NA TRBJ2-7 TRBD1 TRBV24-1 CATSDPNRGTYEQYF TGTGCCACCAGTGATCCTAACAGGGGGACCTACGAGCAGTACTTC
NA TRBJ2-1 NA TRBV4-1 CASSQEWAGGNEQFF TGCGCCAGCAGCCAAGAGTGGGCGGGCGGAAATGAGCAGTTCTTC
NA TRBJ2-1 NA TRBV5-1 CASSLGREYYNEQFF TGCGCCAGCAGCTTGGGGAGGGAGTACTACAATGAGCAGTTCTTC
NA TRBJ2-3 NA TRBV27 CASSYTRASDTQYF TGTGCCAGCAGTTACACTAGAGCCTCAGATACGCAGTATTTT
NA TRBJ1-3 NA TRBV9 CASSVGFFSSGNTIYF TGTGCCAGCAGCGTAGGTTTTTTTAGCTCTGGAAACACCATATATTTT
NA TRBJ2-1 TRBD2 TRBV27 CASTLGGLAGFNEQFF TGTGCCAGCACCCTGGGGGGACTAGCGGGATTCAATGAGCAGTTCTTC
NA TRBJ2-2 NA TRBV19 CASGGLSSGELFF TGTGCCAGTGGGGGCCTGTCCTCCGGGGAGCTGTTTTTT
few TRBJ2-2 TRBD2 TRBV10-3 CAISETSGMNTGELFF TGTGCCATCAGTGAGACTAGCGGGATGAACACCGGGGAGCTGTTTTTT
once TRBJ2-3 TRBD2 TRBV4-2 CASSLRPGLAGAYDPQYF TGTGCCAGCAGCCTCCGGCCGGGACTAGCGGGAGCGTACGATCCGCAGTATTTT
NA TRBJ2-5 TRBD2 TRBV4-3 CASSQDRSGLGRETQYF TGCGCCAGCAGCCAAGATCGATCGGGACTAGGGCGGGAGACCCAGTACTTC
NA TRBJ1-5 NA TRBV30 CAWSVSREGQPQHF TGTGCCTGGAGTGTTAGCAGGGAGGGTCAGCCCCAGCATTTT
NA TRBJ2-1 TRBD1 TRBV15 CATSRDKGQVGNEQFF TGTGCCACCAGCAGAGACAAGGGACAGGTGGGCAATGAGCAGTTCTTC
NA TRBJ2-7 TRBD2 TRBV30 CAWRPSGRAYEQYF TGTGCCTGGAGACCGAGCGGGAGGGCCTACGAGCAGTACTTC
NA TRBJ1-1 NA TRBV30 CAWSPLTEAFF TGTGCCTGGAGTCCCCTCACTGAAGCTTTCTTT
NA TRBJ2-7 NA TRBV4-1 CASSQDPADSYEQYF TGCGCCAGCAGCCAAGACCCAGCGGACTCCTACGAGCAGTACTTC
NA TRBJ1-4 NA TRBV6-5 CASRGQGREKLFF TGTGCCAGCAGAGGGCAGGGTCGTGAAAAACTGTTTTTT
NA TRBJ2-7 NA TRBV4-3 CASSQDGGYGEQYF TGCGCCAGCAGCCAAGATGGGGGGTACGGGGAGCAGTACTTC
NA TRBJ2-7 TRBD2 TRBV11-2 CASSLGLRESYEQYF TGTGCCAGCAGCTTAGGCTTGCGGGAGTCCTACGAGCAGTACTTC
NA TRBJ2-1 NA TRBV7-2 CASSFGGMYNEQFF TGTGCCAGCAGCTTTGGCGGCATGTACAATGAGCAGTTCTTC
once TRBJ1-5 NA TRBV7-2 CASSSPSFRVGNQPQHF TGTGCCAGCAGCTCCCCTAGTTTCCGGGTAGGCAATCAGCCCCAGCATTTT
NA TRBJ2-5 NA TRBV24-1 CATSDLGGPETQYF TGTGCCACCAGTGATTTAGGAGGGCCAGAGACCCAGTACTTC
NA TRBJ2-2 TRBD2 TRBV9 CASSSGTTNTGELFF TGTGCCAGCAGCTCCGGGACTACGAACACCGGGGAGCTGTTTTTT
NA TRBJ1-5 NA TRBV5-6 CASSLARGNQPQHF TGTGCCAGCAGCTTGGCGAGGGGCAATCAGCCCCAGCATTTT
once TRBJ1-5 TRBD1 TRBV4-3 CASSQDWDRDQPQHF TGCGCCAGCAGCCAAGATTGGGACAGGGATCAGCCCCAGCATTTT
NA TRBJ2-1 TRBD1 TRBV28 CASSWAGTGESNEQFF TGTGCCAGCAGCTGGGCCGGGACAGGGGAATCCAATGAGCAGTTCTTC
NA TRBJ1-6 NA TRBV27 CASSAELYNSPLHF TGTGCCAGCAGTGCCGAACTTTATAATTCACCCCTCCACTTT
NA TRBJ1-3 NA TRBV15 CATSPSGNTIYF TGTGCCACCAGTCCGAGTGGAAACACCATATATTTT
NA TRBJ2-6 TRBD2 TRBV7-7 CASSPVGGTGANVLTF TGTGCTAGCAGCCCAGTGGGGGGGACCGGGGCCAACGTCCTGACTTTC
NA TRBJ1-1 NA TRBV6-2/TRBV6-3 CASRYRQGTEAFF TGTGCCAGCAGGTACCGTCAGGGGACTGAAGCTTTCTTT
NA TRBJ1-4 NA TRBV11-2 CASSPATNEKLFF TGTGCCAGCAGCCCTGCAACTAATGAAAAACTGTTTTTT
NA TRBJ2-5 TRBD1 TRBV5-4 CASSSRDRAQETQYF TGTGCCAGCAGCTCCCGGGACAGGGCCCAAGAGACCCAGTACTTC
once TRBJ2-1 NA TRBV27 CASSPSGTHYNEQFF TGTGCCAGCAGCCCCAGTGGGACTCACTACAATGAGCAGTTCTTC